Sequencing of this TCR beta chain was carried out in a study of control samples from healthy donors and cancer patients. The CDR3 spans 14 residues. Germline CDR1 and CDR2: KGHSH and LQKENI. Germline trimming cut 5 bases from V and 3 bases from J; bases unmatched to any gene: 5. Here immunoSEQ multiplex PCR was the method, and the copy in TCRdb shows in-frame clones only, minus some. The profile shows 150,000 to 200,000 clones, around 94% of them singletons. The sample taken for sequencing was blood. The clonotype originates from a man aged 30 to 39 in good health. The J gene is TRBJ2-5, the V gene TRBV18; 8 bases are a match to TRBD1. The CDR3 reads CASSIKTGEETQYF. The CDR3 nucleotides are TGTGCCAGCTCAATTAAGACAGGGGAAGAGACCCAGTACTTC.